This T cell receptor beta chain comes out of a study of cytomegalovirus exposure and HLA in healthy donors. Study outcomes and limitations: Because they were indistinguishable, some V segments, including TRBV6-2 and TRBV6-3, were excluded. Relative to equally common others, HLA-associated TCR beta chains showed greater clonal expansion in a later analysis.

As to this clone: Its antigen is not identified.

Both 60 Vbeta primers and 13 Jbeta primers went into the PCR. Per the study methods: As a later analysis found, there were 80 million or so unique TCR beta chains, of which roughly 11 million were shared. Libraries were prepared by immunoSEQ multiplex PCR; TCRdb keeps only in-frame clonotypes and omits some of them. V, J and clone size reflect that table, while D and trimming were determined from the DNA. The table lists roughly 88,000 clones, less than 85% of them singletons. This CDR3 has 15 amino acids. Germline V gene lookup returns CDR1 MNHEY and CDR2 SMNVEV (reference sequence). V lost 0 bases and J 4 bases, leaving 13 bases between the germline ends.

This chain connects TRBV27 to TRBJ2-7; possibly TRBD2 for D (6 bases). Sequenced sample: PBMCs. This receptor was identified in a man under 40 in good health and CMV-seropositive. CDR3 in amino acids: CASSLSGGGWYEQYF. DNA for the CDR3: TGTGCCAGCAGTTTATCGGGGGGTGGTTGGTACGAGCAGTACTTC.